These T cell receptor beta chains were read from a single sample in a study of blood T cell repertoires in COVID-19. Here immunoSEQ multiplex PCR was the method, and the copy in TCRdb shows in-frame clones only, minus some. The profile shows 150,000 or so clones, around four fifths of them singletons. The sequenced material came from PBMCs or T cells enriched from blood (not recorded which). These receptors originate from a woman aged 50 to 60 who had recovered from COVID-19. Each CDR3 is given with its conserved first and last residue. The D gene is left open where the match is weak. Expanded clones are given a class, and other clones once, few, many or no size at all.

CDR3 length | J gene | D gene | clone size | V gene | CDR3 protein | CDR3 DNA
15 | TRBJ1-3 | NA | NA | TRBV7-9 | CASSFPRGSGNTIYF | TGTGCCAGCAGCTTTCCCAGGGGATCTGGAAACACCATATATTTT
16 | TRBJ2-4 | TRBD2 | NA | TRBV7-6 | CASSPGLAGGKNIQYF | TGTGCCAGCAGCCCCGGACTAGCGGGGGGTAAAAACATTCAGTACTTC
15 | TRBJ2-1 | NA | NA | TRBV6-2/TRBV6-3 | CASSLPGGVVNEQFF | TGTGCCAGCAGTTTGCCGGGCGGGGTGGTGAATGAGCAGTTCTTC
13 | TRBJ2-1 | NA | NA | TRBV14 | CASSQSGRDEQFF | TGTGCCAGCAGCCAGTCAGGGCGCGATGAGCAGTTCTTC
16 | TRBJ2-2 | NA | NA | TRBV2 | CASVPRDFFNTGELFF | TGTGCCAGCGTTCCGAGGGACTTTTTTAACACCGGGGAGCTGTTTTTT
15 | TRBJ2-1 | TRBD2 | few | TRBV7-8 | CASSKTSGGFNEQFF | TGTGCCAGCAGCAAGACTAGCGGGGGGTTCAATGAGCAGTTCTTC
16 | TRBJ2-1 | TRBD1 | NA | TRBV23-1 | CASRRVDRGSGNEQFF | TGCGCCAGCAGAAGGGTCGACAGGGGGTCAGGCAATGAGCAGTTCTTC
15 | TRBJ2-7 | NA | NA | TRBV4-1 | CASSQEGGGSYEQYF | TGCGCCAGCAGCCAAGAAGGGGGGGGTTCCTACGAGCAGTACTTC
17 | TRBJ1-1 | NA | NA | TRBV3-1/TRBV3-2 | CASSAGIGGMMNTEAFF | TGTGCCAGCAGCGCAGGGATCGGGGGAATGATGAACACTGAAGCTTTCTTT
14 | TRBJ1-2 | NA | NA | TRBV7-9 | CASSLGGLNYGYTF | TGTGCCAGCAGCTTAGGGGGCCTTAACTATGGCTACACCTTC
14 | TRBJ2-3 | NA | NA | TRBV5-1 | CASSQIQITDTQYF | TGCGCCAGCAGCCAAATCCAAATCACAGATACGCAGTATTTT
15 | TRBJ2-5 | TRBD2 | NA | TRBV5-1 | CASTLAGRNQETQYF | TGCGCCAGCACTCTAGCGGGGCGAAACCAAGAGACCCAGTACTTC
14 | TRBJ2-6 | NA | NA | TRBV29-1 | CSAVDSSGANVLTF | TGCAGCGCGGTTGACAGCTCTGGGGCCAACGTCCTGACTTTC
12 | TRBJ2-5 | NA | NA | TRBV15 | CATSRVLETQYF | TGTGCCACCAGCAGAGTCCTAGAGACCCAGTACTTC
13 | TRBJ1-5 | NA | few | TRBV7-3 | CASSSDRNQPQHF | TGTGCCAGCAGCTCTGACAGGAATCAGCCCCAGCATTTT
17 | TRBJ2-1 | TRBD2 | NA | TRBV19 | CASSGTSGPSSYNEQFF | TGTGCCAGTAGCGGGACTAGCGGGCCGAGCTCCTACAATGAGCAGTTCTTC
16 | TRBJ2-5 | TRBD2 | NA | TRBV15 | CATSRPLAGSRETQYF | TGTGCCACCAGCAGACCCTTAGCGGGGTCTCGTGAGACCCAGTACTTC
14 | TRBJ1-5 | TRBD1 | NA | TRBV18 | CASSGGQANQPQHF | TGTGCCAGCTCAGGGGGACAGGCCAATCAGCCCCAGCATTTT
14 | TRBJ1-4 | TRBD1 | NA | TRBV11-2 | CASSLDRGFEKLFF | TGTGCCAGCAGCTTGGACAGGGGGTTTGAAAAACTGTTTTTT
14 | TRBJ2-5 | TRBD2 | NA | TRBV7-2 | CASSFKRGKETQYF | TGTGCCAGCAGCTTTAAGCGGGGGAAAGAGACCCAGTACTTC
17 | TRBJ1-1 | NA | NA | TRBV19 | CASSIGLEGGLNTEAFF | TGTGCCAGTAGTATAGGCCTCGAGGGAGGCCTGAACACTGAAGCTTTCTTT
12 | TRBJ1-4 | NA | NA | TRBV7-2 | CASSPRSEKLFF | TGTGCCAGCAGCCCCAGAAGTGAAAAACTGTTTTTT
17 | TRBJ2-1 | TRBD2 | NA | TRBV7-9 | CASSSSNLLAGNNEQFF | TGTGCCAGCAGCTCGTCAAATTTACTAGCGGGGAACAATGAGCAGTTCTTC
16 | TRBJ1-6 | TRBD1 | NA | TRBV19 | CASSNLGQGIGSPLHF | TGTGCCAGTAGTAATCTGGGACAGGGGATTGGTTCACCCCTCCACTTT
14 | TRBJ1-2 | TRBD1 | NA | TRBV7-2 | CASSLGGPGGGYTF | TGTGCCAGCAGCTTAGGAGGGCCAGGGGGTGGCTACACCTTC
13 | TRBJ1-5 | NA | NA | TRBV5-6 | CASSRARDQPQHF | TGTGCCAGCAGCCGGGCCAGGGATCAGCCCCAGCATTTT
13 | TRBJ2-1 | NA | few | TRBV11-3 | CASSLRGYNEQFF | TGTGCCAGCAGCTTAAGGGGGTACAATGAGCAGTTCTTC
12 | TRBJ1-1 | TRBD1 | NA | TRBV30 | CAGRTGLAEAFF | TGTGCCGGACGGACAGGGCTCGCTGAAGCTTTCTTT
15 | TRBJ2-7 | TRBD2 | NA | TRBV28 | CASSGSRTRGDEQYF | TGTGCCAGCAGTGGGTCCAGGACACGGGGGGACGAGCAGTACTTC
13 | TRBJ1-2 | NA | NA | TRBV28 | CASSLRRTDGYTF | TGTGCCAGCAGTTTACGAAGGACAGATGGCTACACCTTC
13 | TRBJ2-1 | NA | NA | TRBV6-5 | CASSSRSYNEQFF | TGTGCCAGCAGTTCTAGGAGCTACAATGAGCAGTTCTTC
15 | TRBJ1-6 | NA | NA | TRBV4-2 | CASSQGGGRSSPLHF | TGTGCCAGCAGCCAAGGCGGGGGACGGAGCTCACCCCTCCACTTT
14 | TRBJ2-7 | NA | NA | TRBV19 | CASSIGDWGHEQYF | TGTGCCAGTAGTATCGGGGACTGGGGCCACGAGCAGTACTTC
15 | TRBJ1-2 | NA | few | TRBV5-5 | CASSLYGRPDYGYTF | TGTGCCAGCAGCCTCTACGGCAGGCCAGACTATGGCTACACCTTC
16 | TRBJ2-5 | TRBD2 | NA | TRBV27 | CASSLEIAGGPQTQYF | TGTGCCAGCAGTTTAGAGATTGCGGGGGGGCCGCAGACCCAGTACTTC
17 | TRBJ2-7 | TRBD1 | NA | TRBV7-9 | CASSAPGAGQGLREQYF | TGTGCCAGCAGCGCGCCGGGGGCGGGACAGGGTCTTAGAGAGCAGTACTTC
12 | TRBJ1-2 | NA | NA | TRBV7-9 | CASSPGGYGYTF | TGTGCCAGCAGCCCTGGAGGGTATGGCTACACCTTC
15 | TRBJ1-6 | TRBD1 | NA | TRBV15 | CATSMTGGYGSPLHF | TGTGCCACCAGCATGACAGGGGGTTATGGGTCACCCCTCCACTTT
14 | TRBJ1-1 | NA | many | TRBV10-3 | CAISLGTLNTEAFF | TGTGCCATCAGCCTCGGGACATTGAACACTGAAGCTTTCTTT
16 | TRBJ1-2 | NA | once | TRBV7-9 | CASSLDRLTLDYGYTF | TGTGCCAGCAGCTTAGACCGGCTAACCCTAGACTATGGCTACACCTTC
13 | TRBJ2-5 | NA | once | TRBV29-1 | CSVDFGQDETQYF | TGCAGCGTTGATTTCGGACAAGATGAGACCCAGTACTTC
18 | TRBJ2-1 | TRBD1 | NA | TRBV24-1 | CATSDLWTGPSSYNEQFF | TGTGCCACCAGTGACCTATGGACAGGGCCTAGCTCCTACAATGAGCAGTTCTTC
16 | TRBJ2-2 | NA | NA | TRBV25-1 | CASSEYEPGRTGELFF | TGTGCCAGCAGTGAATATGAACCAGGCCGCACCGGGGAGCTGTTTTTT
14 | TRBJ2-7 | TRBD2 | NA | TRBV28 | CASSLWAGAYEQYF | TGTGCCAGCAGTTTATGGGCGGGGGCCTACGAGCAGTACTTC
17 | TRBJ1-2 | NA | NA | TRBV27 | CASSSQTGWGPNYGYTF | TGTGCCAGCAGTTCCCAGACAGGTTGGGGCCCTAACTATGGCTACACCTTC
15 | TRBJ1-1 | NA | NA | TRBV7-6 | CASSLETGAGTEAFF | TGTGCCAGCAGCTTGGAAACAGGAGCGGGCACTGAAGCTTTCTTT
16 | TRBJ2-2 | TRBD1 | NA | TRBV4-1 | CASSQVWGQGDGELFF | TGCGCCAGCAGCCAAGTCTGGGGACAGGGGGACGGGGAGCTGTTTTTT
12 | TRBJ2-3 | TRBD2 | NA | TRBV29-1 | CSVGGRADTQYF | TGCAGCGTTGGTGGGAGGGCAGATACGCAGTATTTT
15 | TRBJ2-1 | TRBD1 | NA | TRBV5-5 | CASSWTGTGVTEQFF | TGTGCCAGCAGCTGGACCGGGACAGGGGTGACTGAGCAGTTCTTC
17 | TRBJ2-6 | NA | NA | TRBV19 | CATQGFGHHPGANVLTF | TGTGCCACCCAAGGCTTTGGACACCATCCTGGGGCCAACGTCCTGACTTTC
12 | TRBJ1-2 | NA | NA | TRBV19 | CASSIQGHGYTF | TGTGCCAGTAGTATTCAGGGGCACGGCTACACCTTC
13 | TRBJ1-2 | NA | NA | TRBV13 | CASSSTPNYGYTF | TGTGCCAGCAGCTCCACACCTAACTATGGCTACACCTTC
13 | TRBJ1-1 | NA | once | TRBV28 | CASSPGLTTEAFF | TGTGCCAGCAGCCCGGGGTTGACTACTGAAGCTTTCTTT
12 | TRBJ2-5 | NA | NA | TRBV19 | CASSDTQATQYF | TGTGCCAGTAGTGACACTCAAGCGACCCAGTACTTC